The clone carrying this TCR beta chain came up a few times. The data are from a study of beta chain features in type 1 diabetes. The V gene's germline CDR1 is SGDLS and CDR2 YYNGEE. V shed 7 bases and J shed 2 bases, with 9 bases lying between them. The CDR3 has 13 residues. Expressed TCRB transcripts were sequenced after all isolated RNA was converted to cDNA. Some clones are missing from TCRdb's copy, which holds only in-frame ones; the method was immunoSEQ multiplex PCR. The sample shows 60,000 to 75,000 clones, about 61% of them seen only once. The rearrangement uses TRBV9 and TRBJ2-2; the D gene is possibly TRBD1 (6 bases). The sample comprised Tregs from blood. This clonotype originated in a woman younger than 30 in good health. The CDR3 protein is CASGGHNTGELFF. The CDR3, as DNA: TGTGCCAGCGGGGGCCATAACACCGGGGAGCTGTTTTTT.